These T cell receptor beta chains were read from a single sample in a study of identical twins. TCRdb used MiXCR to reprocess the 5' RACE reads, holding one entry per CDR3 protein. The sample yields 250,000 to 350,000 distinct CDR3 sequences, over 8.5% seen once. Another study also made use of these data, one on yellow fever vaccine responses in identical twins.

Sequenced input: CD8+ T cells sorted from blood. The receptor set was obtained from a woman under 30 in good health. Both conserved end residues are part of each CDR3. Each record gives: clone size, D gene, V gene, J gene, CDR3 DNA, CDR3 protein. A D gene is named only where the DNA matches it firmly. Expanded clones are given a class, and other clones once, few, many or no size at all.

>.|.|TRBV4-3|TRBJ2-1
TGCGCCAGCAGCCAAGATTGGCTAGCCCGCAATGAGCAGTTCTTC
CASSQDWLARNEQFF
>few|.|TRBV12-3/TRBV12-4|TRBJ2-2
TGTGCCAGCACCCCTGTCATGGGGGAGCTGTTTTTT
CASTPVMGELFF
>.|.|TRBV2|TRBJ2-5
TGTGCCAGCAGTGAATGGCTCCAAGAGACCCAGTACTTC
CASSEWLQETQYF
>few|TRBD2|TRBV28|TRBJ2-7
TGTGCCAGCAGTTTATTAGTGGGGGGGTACTACGAGCAGTACTTC
CASSLLVGGYYEQYF
>.|.|TRBV27|TRBJ2-7
TGTGCCAGCAGTCGTTTTGGGAGCTCCTACGAGCAGTACTTC
CASSRFGSSYEQYF
>.|.|TRBV4-3|TRBJ1-5
TGCGCCAGCAGCCAAGCCGTGGGGTATCAGCAGCCCCAGCATTTT
CASSQAVGYQQPQHF
>many|.|TRBV12-3/TRBV12-4|TRBJ2-6
TGTGCCAGCAAAGGTTGGCAGGACCCCTCTGGGGCCAACGTCCTGACTTTC
CASKGWQDPSGANVLTF
>.|.|TRBV28|TRBJ2-1
TGTGCCAGCAGTTTACCGGCGGGGCAATACAATGAGCAGTTCTTC
CASSLPAGQYNEQFF
>.|TRBD2|TRBV7-9|TRBJ2-7
TGTGCCAGCAGCGGACCGGGACTAGCGGGAGCCGAGCAGTACTTC
CASSGPGLAGAEQYF
>many|.|TRBV6-5|TRBJ2-3
TGTGCCAGACGGTTACGCGGGGAGAAGAGAGATACGCAGTATTTT
CARRLRGEKRDTQYF
>few|.|TRBV7-2|TRBJ2-5
TGTGCCAGCAGCTTAGTCCGGACGGAAATTGGAGCCCAGTACTTC
CASSLVRTEIGAQYF
>many|TRBD2|TRBV3-1|TRBJ2-1
TGTGCCAGCAGGGGGACTAGCGGGACGATCTCAGCTTCCTACAATGAGCAGTTCTTC
CASRGTSGTISASYNEQFF
>.|.|TRBV30|TRBJ2-3
TGTGCCTGGAGTGTACTTTTAACAGATACGCAGTATTTT
CAWSVLLTDTQYF
>many|.|TRBV6-6|TRBJ1-6
TGTGCCAGCAGCTCAGGGGCTGGCGGGTCCCTCCACTTT
CASSSGAGGSLHF
>.|TRBD2|TRBV5-6|TRBJ2-1
TGTGCCAGCAGCGACGAACCGGGACTAGCGGGGAATGAGCAGTTCTTC
CASSDEPGLAGNEQFF
>.|.|TRBV20-1|TRBJ1-1
TGCAGTGCTAGAGGGAGGGAAGCTTTCTTT
CSARGREAFF
>many|TRBD2|TRBV7-9|TRBJ2-1
TGTGCCAGCAGCAGGGGACTAGCGGGAGAGGACAATGAGCAGTTCTTC
CASSRGLAGEDNEQFF
>many|TRBD2|TRBV7-2|TRBJ2-7
TGTGCCAGCAGCGTGGGACTAGCGGGCTCCTACGAGCAGTACTTC
CASSVGLAGSYEQYF
>.|.|TRBV7-9|TRBJ1-1
TGTGCCAGCAGCGATAAATCCGGGGGGGGGACTGAAGCTTTCTTT
CASSDKSGGGTEAFF
>many|TRBD1|TRBV4-1|TRBJ2-2
TGCGCCAGCAGCCCCCACCAGGGGGCGGAGAACACCGGGGAGCTGTTTTTT
CASSPHQGAENTGELFF
>many|.|TRBV9|TRBJ2-3
TGTGCCAGCAGTCCCGCTGGGGATACGCAGTATTTT
CASSPAGDTQYF
>.|.|TRBV28|TRBJ2-7
TGTGCCAGCAGTATGCAGGGATCCTACGAGCAGTACTTC
CASSMQGSYEQYF
>.|.|TRBV20-1|TRBJ1-6
TGCAGTGCTAGGGGTGTAGGGGAATATGAGTCCCTCCACTTT
CSARGVGEYESLHF
>.|.|TRBV20-1|TRBJ2-7
TGCAGTGCTAGAGATCTATTCGGAGACGGCTACGAGCAGTACTTC
CSARDLFGDGYEQYF
>.|TRBD2|TRBV7-8|TRBJ2-7
TGTGCCAGCAACGGCGGGGGGCTTTCCCACTACGAGCAGTACTTC
CASNGGGLSHYEQYF
>few|.|TRBV3-1|TRBJ2-5
TGTGCCAGCAGCCGATCACTAGAGGAGCTAGTGGATTGGGAGACCCAGTACTTC
CASSRSLEELVDWETQYF
>many|.|TRBV11-3|TRBJ2-7
TGTGCCAGCAGCTTAGGTATAGGAGCCTACGAGCAGTACTTC
CASSLGIGAYEQYF
>many|.|TRBV6-1|TRBJ2-7
TGTGCCAGCAGCCCCCCAGGCAGCACCTACGAGCAGTACTTC
CASSPPGSTYEQYF
>few|.|TRBV2|TRBJ2-1
TGTGCCAGAAGAGTTGGGGATGAGCAGTTCTTC
CARRVGDEQFF
>few|.|TRBV30|TRBJ2-7
TGTGCCTGGAGTTGGCAGTCCACAAGGGGCGAGCAGTACTTC
CAWSWQSTRGEQYF
>few|TRBD2|TRBV6-2/TRBV6-3|TRBJ2-5
TGTGCCAGCAAGCTAACAGCGGGAGCGGAGACCCAGTACTTC
CASKLTAGAETQYF
>few|TRBD1|TRBV27|TRBJ2-5
TGTGCCAGCAGTCCGTACAGGGGTGAAGAGACCCAGTACTTC
CASSPYRGEETQYF
>few|.|TRBV20-1|TRBJ1-6
TGCAGTGGCCCGTATGACAGGAATTTTAAAAGTTCGGGGAATTCACCCCTCCACTTT
CSGPYDRNFKSSGNSPLHF
>few|.|TRBV7-9|TRBJ1-1
TGTGCCAGCAGCTCAATGGTGGACACTGAAGCTTTCTTT
CASSSMVDTEAFF
>many|TRBD1|TRBV28|TRBJ2-7
TGTGCCAGCAGTTTATCCGGGACAGGGGAGGCAGAGCAGTACTTC
CASSLSGTGEAEQYF
>many|.|TRBV12-3/TRBV12-4|TRBJ2-1
TGTGCCAGCAGTTTCTTCGATCCCCCTTACAATGAGCAGTTCTTC
CASSFFDPPYNEQFF